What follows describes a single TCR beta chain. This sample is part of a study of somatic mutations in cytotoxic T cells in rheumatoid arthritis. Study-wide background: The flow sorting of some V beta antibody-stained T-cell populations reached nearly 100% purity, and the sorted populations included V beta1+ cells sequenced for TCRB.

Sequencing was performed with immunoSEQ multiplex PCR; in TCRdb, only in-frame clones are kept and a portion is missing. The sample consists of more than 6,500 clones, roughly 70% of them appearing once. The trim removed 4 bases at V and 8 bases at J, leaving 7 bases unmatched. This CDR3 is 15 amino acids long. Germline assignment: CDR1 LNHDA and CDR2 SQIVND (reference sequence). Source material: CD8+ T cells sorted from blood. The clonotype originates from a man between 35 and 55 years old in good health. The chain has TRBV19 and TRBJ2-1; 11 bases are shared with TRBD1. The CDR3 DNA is TGTGCCAGTAGTACTGGACAGGGGGCATGGGATGAGCAGTTCTTC. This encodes CASSTGQGAWDEQFF.